This T cell receptor beta chain was profiled in a study of CD8+ T cells in alopecia areata (dated by TCRdb to the late 2010s). As for the study more broadly: Treated patients were enrolled in an open-label pilot trial of oral tofacitinib, 5 to 10 mg twice daily, for moderate-to-severe alopecia areata. Human TCRbeta sequencing covered scalp tissue and sorted CD4+ and CD8+ peripheral blood T cells from patchy and totalis/universalis alopecia areata patients and healthy controls. In both human patients and the C3H/HeJ mouse model, the study applied high-throughput TCRbeta sequencing to look at T cell clonal expansion in alopecia areata. Patients on tofacitinib were biopsied at baseline and after 4 and 24 weeks of treatment, and several of the patients also had a later scalp biopsy. Scalp clonality was compared across normal scalp (n=4), patchy alopecia areata scalp (n=8), and alopecia totalis/universalis scalp (n=8). Disease severity in treated patients was measured with the SALT score, which quantifies the percentage of affected scalp surface area. RNA was extracted with the PAXgene miRNA kit for fixed scalp, the miRNeasy kit for PBMCs, and the RNeasy kit for mouse skin. immunoSEQ multiplex PCR using 35 Vbeta forward primers and 13 Jbeta reverse primers was used to amplify TCRbeta CDR3 regions. Patients received tofacitinib for 6 to 18 months and were then followed off drug for 6 months to check for delayed response and recurrence. What the work shows at the level of the full study, not this receptor alone: TCR sequences shared between patients were less clear than in mice, possibly partly because of HLA diversity in the patient population. Scalp clonality and the number of expanded CD8+ clones among the top 100 scalp clones were significantly decreased by tofacitinib. Unlike mouse skin, where gammadelta T cells dominate, normal human skin contains resident alphabeta T cells that get sequenced too, which complicates analysis of the scalp TCR repertoire. The treated cohort was small, with a single nonresponder, so links between baseline CD8+ expansion and response need larger studies. During tofacitinib treatment, many expanded lesional clones stuck around in both scalp and blood, and this persistence may partly explain why relapse happens after treatment is stopped. Lesional scalp, especially in alopecia totalis/universalis, showed higher clonality and more expanded CD8+ clones than normal scalp, suggesting antigenic drive.

The library relied on the immunoSEQ multiplex PCR assay. RNA was extracted from all samples and reverse transcribed into cDNA, which served as template for TCR sequencing. SuperScript III was used for first-strand cDNA synthesis, primed with a 2:1 mix of oligo-dT and random hexamers. A synthetic immune receptor repertoire was used to gauge amplification bias, and whatever bias remained was removed computationally. The paper's data handling went like this. Raw reads were preprocessed for error removal, and CDR3 was defined according to IMGT conventions as running from the conserved cysteine to phenylalanine. Clonality was calculated as 1 minus Shannon entropy normalized by log2 of the number of productive unique TCRs. Scalp TCRbeta sequences were cross-referenced with sorted blood CD4 and CD8 repertoires so that the CD4 or CD8 identity of scalp clones could be inferred. TCRdb holds this immuneACCESS table with in-frame rearrangements only. Some clones are missing; in checked studies, unresolved V genes explain under half, and the rest has no known cause. V and J calls and clone size are given by that table; D and trimming were obtained from the DNA. Within this sample are 100,000 to 140,000 clones, with roughly 84% of them counted one time only. 20% to 25% of the sample rests with the top ten.

Per the publication, the time point label means: 20 to 30 weeks on oral tofacitinib. The treatment or condition label, as the study defines it: oral pan-JAK inhibitor, 5-10 mg twice daily. From alopecia areata patients, peripheral blood was collected along with lesional scalp punch biopsies. PBMCs were isolated by density centrifugation and stained for CD3, CD4 and CD8, and CD4+ and CD8+ T cells were sorted on a FACSAria. Note on this clone: This receptor's antigen is unknown. No base-level quality is on record; no much larger clone is a single base apart.

This TCR came from a human donor with alopecia areata. The material sequenced was CD8+ T cells sorted from blood, taken at week 24, from a patient treated with tofacitinib.

The DNA reads as follows: TGTGCCAGCAGTTATTCAGGGGGCAGAGATGAGCAGTTCTTC. Translated, this gives CASSYSGGRDEQFF. The chain is assembled from TRBV7-2 and TRBJ2-1; 8 bases in the middle match TRBD1. CDR1 and CDR2 (SGHTA, FQGNSA) derive from the germline V gene. The CDR3 covers 14 residues, taking in both the cysteine and the phenylalanine. Of all the DNA, just the CDR3 is kept, 42 bases in frame from base 1. Here V drops 6 bases and J drops 8 bases, and the junction holds 9 bases not matched to any gene.